This TCR beta chain was retrieved from a study of blood T cell repertoires in COVID-19 (dated by TCRdb to the early 2020s). General notes on the study: Samples from collaborators originated in the United States, Italy and Spain and spanned both the acute and convalescent phases of COVID-19. The repertoires were made available in a free public database intended to serve as a resource for research on the immune response to SARS-CoV-2. The dataset comprised deeply sampled blood TCRbeta repertoires from subjects exposed to, actively infected with, or recovered from COVID-19. Where available, HLA class I and class II types were taken from metadata supplied by the sample provider and were not determined by assay-based typing. Sample metadata almost always included a de-identified subject ID, COVID-19 status, age in years and sex. The prospective study material was composed of cDNA or gDNA derived from T cells, B-cell-depleted T cells, or PBMCs. The samples were drawn from two sources: the first 160 participants of the ongoing ImmuneRACE study, and over 1,000 subjects contributed by 6 global collaborators.

Findings and caveats that apply to the study as a whole: The amount of clinical and demographic metadata varied by source and participant and was provided uncurated.

Whole blood was collected in K2EDTA tubes by collaborating institutions according to the institutions' own protocols. Collaborator samples were shipped for TCRbeta analysis as frozen whole blood, isolated PBMCs, or DNA extracted from either sample type. The immunoSEQ Assay, a bias-controlled multiplex PCR, was used to amplify TCRbeta CDR3 regions from genomic DNA. The paper's data handling went like this. Within the assay, amplification of reference gene primers was used to estimate how many nucleated cells each sample contained. Sequence reads were collapsed and filtered to measure the absolute abundance of every unique TCRbeta CDR3 rearrangement. For each sample, productive Simpson clonality was calculated as the square root of Simpson's diversity index over productive rearrangements. TCRdb re-hosts the immuneACCESS table, in-frame sequences only. Its copies lack some clones; in the studies checked, an unresolved V gene accounts for under half of them, and the cause for the rest is not known. For V, J and clone size, that table is used; D and trimming come from the DNA. This sample holds around 160,000 clones; around four fifths were observed only once. Of the sample, nearly 3% falls within the top ten clones.

Comment on this clone: The target of this receptor is not known. No clone much larger than this one lies a single base away; base qualities are absent.

As encoded in the germline V gene, CDR1 is SGHRS while CDR2 is YFSETQ. Measured from the cysteine to the phenylalanine, the CDR3 is 16 residues long. CDR3 DNA is the only sequence kept; it has 48 bases, read in frame from the first base. Germline trimming amounts to 3 bases on V and 4 bases on J, with 10 as the count of junction bases outside the gene matches. Source material: peripheral blood. The sequence came from a middle-aged woman with active or convalescent COVID-19. The rearrangement combines TRBV5-1 with TRBJ2-3; TRBD1 fits 8 bases in the junction. The bases read TGCGCCAGCAGCTCACGACAGGGGAGGCGTCCAGATACGCAGTATTTT. This sequence encodes CASSSRQGRRPDTQYF.